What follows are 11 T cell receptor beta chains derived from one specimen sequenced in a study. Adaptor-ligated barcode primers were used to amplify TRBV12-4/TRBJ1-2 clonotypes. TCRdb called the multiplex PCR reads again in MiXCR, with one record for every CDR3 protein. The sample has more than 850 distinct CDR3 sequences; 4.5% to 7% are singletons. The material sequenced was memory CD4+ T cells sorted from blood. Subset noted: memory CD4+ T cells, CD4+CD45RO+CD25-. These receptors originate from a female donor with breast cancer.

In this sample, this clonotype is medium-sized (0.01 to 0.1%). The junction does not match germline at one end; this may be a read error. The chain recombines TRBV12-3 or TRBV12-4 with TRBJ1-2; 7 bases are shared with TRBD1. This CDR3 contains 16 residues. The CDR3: CASSHTRQGAKYGYTF. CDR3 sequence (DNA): TGTGCCAGCAGTCACACCCGACAGGGTGCTAAATATGGCTACACCTTC.

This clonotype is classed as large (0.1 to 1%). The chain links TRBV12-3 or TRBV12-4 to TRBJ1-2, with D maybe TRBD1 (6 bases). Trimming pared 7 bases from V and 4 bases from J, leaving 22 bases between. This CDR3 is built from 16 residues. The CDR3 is CASKRRLRDTSYGYTF. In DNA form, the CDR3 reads TGTGCCAGCAAACGCCGCCTTCGGGACACATCCTATGGCTACACCTTC.

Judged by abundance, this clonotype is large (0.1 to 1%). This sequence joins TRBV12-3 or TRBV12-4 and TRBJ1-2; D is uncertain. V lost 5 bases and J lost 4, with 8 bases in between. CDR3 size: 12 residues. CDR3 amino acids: CASSPRPYGYTF. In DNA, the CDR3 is TGTGCCAGCAGTCCCAGGCCCTATGGCTACACCTTC.

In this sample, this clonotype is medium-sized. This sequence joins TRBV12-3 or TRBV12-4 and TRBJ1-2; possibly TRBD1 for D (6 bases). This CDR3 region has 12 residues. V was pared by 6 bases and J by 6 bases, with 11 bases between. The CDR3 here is CASRPQGNGYTF. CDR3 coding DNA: TGTGCCAGCAGGCCACAGGGAAATGGCTACACCTTC.

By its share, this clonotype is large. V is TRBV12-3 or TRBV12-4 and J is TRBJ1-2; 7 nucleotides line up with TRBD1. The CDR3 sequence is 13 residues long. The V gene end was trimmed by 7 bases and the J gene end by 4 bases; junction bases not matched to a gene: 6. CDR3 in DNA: TGTGCCAGCACCACGACAGGGATCTATGGCTACACCTTC. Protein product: CASTTTGIYGYTF.

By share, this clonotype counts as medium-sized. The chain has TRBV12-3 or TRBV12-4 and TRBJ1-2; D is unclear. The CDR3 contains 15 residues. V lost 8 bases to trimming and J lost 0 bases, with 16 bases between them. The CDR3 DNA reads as TGTGCCAGCTCCGTTAGGGCCCTAGCTAACTATGGCTACACCTTC. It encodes CASSVRALANYGYTF.

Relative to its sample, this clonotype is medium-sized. CDR3 residues: CASSLIADSDGYTF. The CDR3 DNA is TGTGCCAGCAGTTTAATAGCTGATTCGGATGGCTACACCTTC. The chain has TRBV12-3 or TRBV12-4 and TRBJ1-2; D unclear. The CDR3 runs to 14 residues. V lost 2 bases and J lost 6, with 13 bases in between.

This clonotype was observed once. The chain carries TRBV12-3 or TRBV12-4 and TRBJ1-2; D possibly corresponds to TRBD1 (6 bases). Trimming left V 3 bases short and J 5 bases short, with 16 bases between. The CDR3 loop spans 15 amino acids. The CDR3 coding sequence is TGTGCCAGCAGTTTGCGGGACACCCTATCTTATGGCTACACCTTC. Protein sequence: CASSLRDTLSYGYTF.

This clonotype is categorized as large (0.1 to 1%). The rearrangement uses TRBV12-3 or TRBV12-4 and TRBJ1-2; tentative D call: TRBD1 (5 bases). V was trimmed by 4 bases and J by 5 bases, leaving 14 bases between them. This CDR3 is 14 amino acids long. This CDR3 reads CASSSTPRQYGYTF. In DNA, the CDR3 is TGTGCCAGCAGTTCCACGCCAAGACAGTATGGCTACACCTTC.

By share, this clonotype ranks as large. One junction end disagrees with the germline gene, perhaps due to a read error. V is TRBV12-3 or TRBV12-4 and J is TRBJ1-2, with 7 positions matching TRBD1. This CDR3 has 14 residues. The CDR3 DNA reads TGTGCCAGCAGCCAGCAGATCGGACAGGTGGGGAGGAGCTTC. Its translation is CASSQQIGQVGRSF.

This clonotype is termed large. The CDR3: CASSFGAIYGYTF. The CDR3 nucleotides are TGTGCCAGCAGTTTCGGGGCTATCTATGGCTACACCTTC. The genes are TRBV12-3 or TRBV12-4 and TRBJ1-2, with D possibly being TRBD1 (5 bases). CDR3 size: 13 residues. The V gene lost 3 bases and the J gene lost 4 bases, with 9 bases spanning the gap.